This record covers a single TCR beta chain. This entry belongs to a study of blood T cell repertoires in COVID-19. For the study at large: Samples of COVID-19 (acute and convalescent) were obtained from the United States, Italy and Spain. PBMCs, B-cell-depleted T cells, or T cells provided the cDNA or gDNA that made up the material.

V gave up 4 bases and J gave up 8 bases; unmatched junction bases: 16. The germline V gene encodes CDR1 PRHDT and CDR2 FYEKMQ (reference sequence). The CDR3 is made up of 17 amino acids. Authors' processing steps: Reference gene primer amplification gave estimated nucleated cell counts. Only in-frame clones appear in the TCRdb table, and some are missing; sequencing was by immunoSEQ multiplex PCR. That table is the source of V, J and clone size, and D and trimming were worked out from the DNA. The sample contains around 250,000 clones, roughly 84% of which appear only once. The receptor was isolated from a woman in her thirties or forties who had recovered from COVID-19. J is TRBJ1-4 and V is TRBV13; 7 nucleotides align to TRBD1. Source material: peripheral blood. The CDR3 spells CASSSTGLTGTDEKLFF. The DNA for the CDR3 is TGTGCCAGCAGCTCCACCGGCTTAACCGGGACAGACGAAAAACTGTTTTTT.